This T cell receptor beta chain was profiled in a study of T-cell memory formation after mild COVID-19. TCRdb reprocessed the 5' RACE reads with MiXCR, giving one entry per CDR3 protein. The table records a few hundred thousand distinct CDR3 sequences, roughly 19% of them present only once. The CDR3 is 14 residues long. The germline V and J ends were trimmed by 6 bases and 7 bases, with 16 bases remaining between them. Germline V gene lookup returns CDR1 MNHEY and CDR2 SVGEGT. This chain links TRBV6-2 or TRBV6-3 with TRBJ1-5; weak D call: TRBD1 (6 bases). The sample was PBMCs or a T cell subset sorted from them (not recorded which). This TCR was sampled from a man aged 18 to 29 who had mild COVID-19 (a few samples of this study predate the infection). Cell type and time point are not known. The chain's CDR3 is CASRPTTGLQPQHF. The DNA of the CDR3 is TGTGCCAGCAGACCGACTACAGGGTTACAGCCCCAGCATTTT.